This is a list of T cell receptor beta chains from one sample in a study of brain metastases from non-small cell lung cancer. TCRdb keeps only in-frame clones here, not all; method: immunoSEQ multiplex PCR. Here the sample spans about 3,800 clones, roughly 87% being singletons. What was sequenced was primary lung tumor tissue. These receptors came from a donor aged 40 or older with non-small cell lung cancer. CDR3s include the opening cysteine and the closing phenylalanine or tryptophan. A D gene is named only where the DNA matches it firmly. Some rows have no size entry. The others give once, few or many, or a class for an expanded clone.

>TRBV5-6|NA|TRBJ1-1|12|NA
TGTGCCAGCAGCTTGGTGGCCAGGGATCCTTTCTTT
CASSLVARDPFF
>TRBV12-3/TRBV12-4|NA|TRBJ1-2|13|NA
TGTGCTAGCAGCCCTGGACCGGCCTATGGCTACACCTTC
CASSPGPAYGYTF
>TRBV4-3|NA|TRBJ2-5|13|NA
TGCGCCAGCAGCCAAGATAATGGGGAGACCCAGTACTTC
CASSQDNGETQYF
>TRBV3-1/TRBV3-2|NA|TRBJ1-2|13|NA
TGTGCCAGCAGCCAATGGGGGAACTATGGCTACACCTTC
CASSQWGNYGYTF
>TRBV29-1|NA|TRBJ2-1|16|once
TGCAGCGTTGAATTCCTCGGACCTGGGGATGGAAATGAGCAGTTCTTC
CSVEFLGPGDGNEQFF
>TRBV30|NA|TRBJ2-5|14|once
TGTGCCTGTAGGAAACCGGGGGGCCTCGAGACCCAGTACTTC
CACRKPGGLETQYF
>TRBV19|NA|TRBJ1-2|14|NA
TGTGCCAGTAGTATTGGGGGATCTAACTATGGCTACACCTTC
CASSIGGSNYGYTF
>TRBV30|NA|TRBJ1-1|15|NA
TGTGCCTGGAGGCCCCCCGGGACCGCAAACACTGAAGCTTTCTTT
CAWRPPGTANTEAFF
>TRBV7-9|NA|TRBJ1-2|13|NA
TGTGCCAGCAGCAAAGGACGGTCCTATGGCTACACCTTC
CASSKGRSYGYTF
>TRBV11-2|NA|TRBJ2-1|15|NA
TGTGCCAGCAGCTCCAACAGGGAGCATACCAATGAGCAGTTCTTC
CASSSNREHTNEQFF
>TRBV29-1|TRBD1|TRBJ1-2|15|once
TGCAGCGTTGAAGGGGCTGACAGGGCAGCTTATGGCTACACCTTC
CSVEGADRAAYGYTF
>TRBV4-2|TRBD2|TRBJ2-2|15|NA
TGTGCCAGCAGCCAAGAGGCGGGGGGCCCCGGGGAGCTGTTTTTT
CASSQEAGGPGELFF
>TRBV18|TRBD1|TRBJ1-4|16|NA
TGTGCCAGCTCGCTACTACCGGGACAGGGAAATGAAAAACTGTTTTTT
CASSLLPGQGNEKLFF
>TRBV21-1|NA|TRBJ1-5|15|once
TGTGCCAGCAGCAAAGGCAGGGACAATAATCAGCCCCAGCATTTT
CASSKGRDNNQPQHF
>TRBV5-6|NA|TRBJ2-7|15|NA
TGTGCCAGCAGAAAGCTTTACGGACAGAACTACGAGCAGTACTTC
CASRKLYGQNYEQYF
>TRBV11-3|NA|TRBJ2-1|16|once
TGTGCCAGCAGCTTAGATTCCGGGACCGAGAGGAATGAGCAGTTCTTC
CASSLDSGTERNEQFF
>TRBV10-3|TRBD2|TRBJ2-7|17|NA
TGTGCCATCAGTGAGTCGCCCCCCAGCGGGGGGGCTGGTGAGCAGTACTTC
CAISESPPSGGAGEQYF
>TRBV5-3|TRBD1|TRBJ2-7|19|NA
TGTGCCAGAAGCTTGAAAAGCATAAAAGACAGGGGGCGCGGGTACGAGCAGTACTTC
CARSLKSIKDRGRGYEQYF
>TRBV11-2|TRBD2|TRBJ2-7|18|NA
TGTGCCAGCAGCCCAGCTTTACCCAGGACTAGCGGGCGGTACGAGCAGTACTTC
CASSPALPRTSGRYEQYF
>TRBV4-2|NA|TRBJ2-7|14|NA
TGTGCCAGCAGCCAACTAGCGCGAATTGGCGAGCAGTACTTC
CASSQLARIGEQYF
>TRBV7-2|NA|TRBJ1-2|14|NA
TGTGCCAGCAGCCCGAGGGGCTTATCCGATGGCTACACCTTC
CASSPRGLSDGYTF
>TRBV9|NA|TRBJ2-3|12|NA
TGTGCCAGCAGCGTACGAGAGGATACGCAGTATTTT
CASSVREDTQYF
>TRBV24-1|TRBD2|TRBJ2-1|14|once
TGTGTCACCAGTGCGGGACTAGTGGGGGATGAGCAGTTCTTC
CVTSAGLVGDEQFF
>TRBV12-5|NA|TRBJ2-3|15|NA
TGTGCTAGTGGCTGGGGGAGCCCTAGCACAGATACGCAGTATTTT
CASGWGSPSTDTQYF
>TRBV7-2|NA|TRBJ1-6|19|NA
TGTGCCAGCAGCTTATCTAGGACGGACCTGAGCTCCTATAATTCATCCCTCCACTTT
CASSLSRTDLSSYNSSLHF
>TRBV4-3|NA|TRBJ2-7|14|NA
TGCGCCAGCAGCCAAGGGTACACCCTCTACGAGCAGTACTTC
CASSQGYTLYEQYF
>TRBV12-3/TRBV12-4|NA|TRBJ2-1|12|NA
TGTGCCAGCATCGGTGTGGGCAATGAGCAGTTCTTC
CASIGVGNEQFF